This is a list of T cell receptor beta chains from one sample in a study of T cell responses to AZD1222 COVID-19 vaccine. Produced via immunoSEQ multiplex PCR; TCRdb's table is partial and in-frame only. The sample has roughly 120,000 clones, roughly 90% seen once. The material sequenced was peripheral blood, taken on day 0 of AZD1222 vaccination. These TCRs come from an adult in good health. CDR3s include the opening cysteine and the closing phenylalanine or tryptophan. Fields, in order: J gene, V gene, D gene, clone size, CDR3 DNA, CDR3 protein. A D gene is named only where the DNA matches it firmly. The size field is filled for only some rows; it gives once, few, many or a size class.

J gene: TRBJ1-2; V gene: TRBV7-9; D gene: .; clone size: .; CDR3 DNA: TGTGCCAGCAGCTCGGAGCTCGGTGGCTACACCTTC; CDR3 protein: CASSSELGGYTF
J gene: TRBJ2-7; V gene: TRBV5-1; D gene: .; clone size: .; CDR3 DNA: TGCGCCAGCAGCCCCGGGACAACGAACGAGCAGTACTTC; CDR3 protein: CASSPGTTNEQYF
J gene: TRBJ1-4; V gene: TRBV4-1; D gene: TRBD1; clone size: .; CDR3 DNA: TGCGCCAGCGGACCTACAGGGGTTGGGAATGAAAAACTGTTTTTT; CDR3 protein: CASGPTGVGNEKLFF
J gene: TRBJ2-7; V gene: TRBV5-4; D gene: TRBD1; clone size: .; CDR3 DNA: TGTGCCAGCAGGCCGCATTCCACCGGGACAGGAACCTACGAGCAGTACTTC; CDR3 protein: CASRPHSTGTGTYEQYF
J gene: TRBJ1-2; V gene: TRBV7-9; D gene: .; clone size: .; CDR3 DNA: TGTGCCAGCAGCTTACCGGGGGAGAATGGCTACACCTTC; CDR3 protein: CASSLPGENGYTF
J gene: TRBJ2-4; V gene: TRBV29-1; D gene: TRBD1; clone size: few; CDR3 DNA: TGCAGCGTCGACCCCGGGACAGGGCGTCCTTTGGCCAAAAACATTCAGTACTTC; CDR3 protein: CSVDPGTGRPLAKNIQYF
J gene: TRBJ2-2; V gene: TRBV14; D gene: .; clone size: .; CDR3 DNA: TGTGCCAGCAGCCAAGGAAGGCCCCTTAAGTTCACCGGGGAGCTGTTTTTT; CDR3 protein: CASSQGRPLKFTGELFF
J gene: TRBJ2-1; V gene: TRBV6-5; D gene: TRBD2; clone size: .; CDR3 DNA: TGTGCCAGCAGTCTAGCGGGGGCCCCCTCGCATGAGCAGTTCTTC; CDR3 protein: CASSLAGAPSHEQFF
J gene: TRBJ1-1; V gene: TRBV3-1/TRBV3-2; D gene: .; clone size: few; CDR3 DNA: TGTGCCAGCAGCCGCGTGAACACTGAAGCTTTCTTT; CDR3 protein: CASSRVNTEAFF
J gene: TRBJ2-1; V gene: TRBV19; D gene: .; clone size: .; CDR3 DNA: TGTGCCAGTCGGAGGGGAAACTCCTACAATGAGCAGTTCTTC; CDR3 protein: CASRRGNSYNEQFF
J gene: TRBJ2-7; V gene: TRBV9; D gene: TRBD2; clone size: .; CDR3 DNA: TGTGCCAGCAGCGTAGGGGTAGCGGGGGACTACGAGCAGTACTTC; CDR3 protein: CASSVGVAGDYEQYF
J gene: TRBJ2-7; V gene: TRBV20-1; D gene: TRBD2; clone size: .; CDR3 DNA: TGCAGTGCTAGTACTAGCGGGCTCTCCTACGAGCAGTACTTC; CDR3 protein: CSASTSGLSYEQYF
J gene: TRBJ1-2; V gene: TRBV29-1; D gene: .; clone size: .; CDR3 DNA: TGCAGCGGGTTGGACATGAATGGCTACACCTTC; CDR3 protein: CSGLDMNGYTF
J gene: TRBJ1-1; V gene: TRBV27; D gene: .; clone size: .; CDR3 DNA: TGTGCCAGCAGTTTATTAGGGGGGAATGAAGCTTTCTTT; CDR3 protein: CASSLLGGNEAFF
J gene: TRBJ1-2; V gene: TRBV9; D gene: .; clone size: .; CDR3 DNA: TGTGCCAGCAGGGACAGCTCTAACTATGGCTACACCTTC; CDR3 protein: CASRDSSNYGYTF
J gene: TRBJ2-7; V gene: TRBV15; D gene: .; clone size: .; CDR3 DNA: TGTGCCACCAGCCCGGCCCGGGATTCCTACGAGCAGTACTTC; CDR3 protein: CATSPARDSYEQYF
J gene: TRBJ2-1; V gene: TRBV29-1; D gene: TRBD2; clone size: .; CDR3 DNA: TGCAGCGTTGCCCCTAGCGGGGAGCCCGGCAATGAGCAGTTCTTC; CDR3 protein: CSVAPSGEPGNEQFF
J gene: TRBJ2-1; V gene: TRBV19; D gene: TRBD1; clone size: few; CDR3 DNA: TGTGCCAGTAGTATAGAACAGGGGGGCAATGAGCAGTTCTTC; CDR3 protein: CASSIEQGGNEQFF
J gene: TRBJ1-5; V gene: TRBV18; D gene: TRBD1; clone size: .; CDR3 DNA: TGTGCCAGCTCACAAGGACAGGGAGCCCCCAACAATCAGCCCCAGCATTTT; CDR3 protein: CASSQGQGAPNNQPQHF
J gene: TRBJ2-3; V gene: TRBV3-1/TRBV3-2; D gene: .; clone size: .; CDR3 DNA: TGTGCCAGCAGCCAAGTTCCCACTGCCACAGATACGCAGTATTTT; CDR3 protein: CASSQVPTATDTQYF
J gene: TRBJ1-6; V gene: TRBV28; D gene: TRBD1; clone size: .; CDR3 DNA: TGTGCCAGCAGTTTGGTGGGACAGGGGGCTCTGAATTCACCCCTCCACTTT; CDR3 protein: CASSLVGQGALNSPLHF
J gene: TRBJ2-3; V gene: TRBV19; D gene: TRBD1; clone size: .; CDR3 DNA: TGTGCCAGTACAAGAGGAAGGGGGCAAGGAGATACGCAGTATTTT; CDR3 protein: CASTRGRGQGDTQYF
J gene: TRBJ2-2; V gene: TRBV12-3/TRBV12-4; D gene: .; clone size: .; CDR3 DNA: TGTGCCAGCAAGCTGGGGTTGATCGGGGAGCTGTTTTTT; CDR3 protein: CASKLGLIGELFF
J gene: TRBJ1-2; V gene: TRBV28; D gene: TRBD1; clone size: .; CDR3 DNA: TGTGCCAGCAGCGACAGGGGACGATATAACTATGGCTACACCTTC; CDR3 protein: CASSDRGRYNYGYTF
J gene: TRBJ1-1; V gene: TRBV27; D gene: .; clone size: .; CDR3 DNA: TGTGCCAGCAGTCCGCGGGCCCAGAGGGCCGAAGCTTTCTTT; CDR3 protein: CASSPRAQRAEAFF
J gene: TRBJ1-3; V gene: TRBV2; D gene: TRBD1; clone size: .; CDR3 DNA: TGTGCCAGCAGCCTGACAGGGTCTGGAAACACCATATATTTT; CDR3 protein: CASSLTGSGNTIYF
J gene: TRBJ1-4; V gene: TRBV4-2; D gene: .; clone size: .; CDR3 DNA: TGTGCCAGCAGCCAGGACCCAGTAGGGGGACGTAATGAAAAACTGTTTTTT; CDR3 protein: CASSQDPVGGRNEKLFF
J gene: TRBJ2-7; V gene: TRBV18; D gene: .; clone size: .; CDR3 DNA: TGTGCCAGCTCACCACTACAGGGCGCGAGCTCCTACGAGCAGTACTTC; CDR3 protein: CASSPLQGASSYEQYF
J gene: TRBJ2-5; V gene: TRBV10-3; D gene: TRBD1; clone size: .; CDR3 DNA: TGTGCCATCAGAGGACAGGTGGAGACCCAGTACTTC; CDR3 protein: CAIRGQVETQYF
J gene: TRBJ2-1; V gene: TRBV10-3; D gene: .; clone size: .; CDR3 DNA: TGTGCCATCAGTGATCTCGATAGCCCCTACAATGAGCAGTTCTTC; CDR3 protein: CAISDLDSPYNEQFF
J gene: TRBJ2-3; V gene: TRBV5-5; D gene: TRBD1; clone size: .; CDR3 DNA: TGTGCCAGCAGAACCGCCCGGGACAGGGGCACAGATACGCAGTATTTT; CDR3 protein: CASRTARDRGTDTQYF
J gene: TRBJ1-1; V gene: TRBV6-4; D gene: TRBD1; clone size: .; CDR3 DNA: TGTGCCAGCAGGACGACAGGGTTGATGAACACTGAAGCTTTCTTT; CDR3 protein: CASRTTGLMNTEAFF
J gene: TRBJ1-5; V gene: TRBV18; D gene: .; clone size: .; CDR3 DNA: TGTGCCAGCTCACCGGGGGGGATTAGCAATCAGCCCCAGCATTTT; CDR3 protein: CASSPGGISNQPQHF
J gene: TRBJ2-3; V gene: TRBV29-1; D gene: .; clone size: .; CDR3 DNA: TGCAGCGTTGAACACGGAGTAAGGGGCACAGATACGCAGTATTTT; CDR3 protein: CSVEHGVRGTDTQYF
J gene: TRBJ1-2; V gene: TRBV5-1; D gene: .; clone size: .; CDR3 DNA: TGCGCCAGCAGCTTGGCCGGGGCAGCTTTCTATGGCTACACCTTC; CDR3 protein: CASSLAGAAFYGYTF
J gene: TRBJ2-7; V gene: TRBV7-2; D gene: TRBD2; clone size: .; CDR3 DNA: TGTGCCAGCAGCTTATCGAGCGGGGGGGCCTACGAGCAGTACTTC; CDR3 protein: CASSLSSGGAYEQYF
J gene: TRBJ2-1; V gene: TRBV6-5; D gene: .; clone size: .; CDR3 DNA: TGTGCCAGCAGCCGCCCCGGGACGCAGTATGAGCAGTTCTTC; CDR3 protein: CASSRPGTQYEQFF
J gene: TRBJ1-5; V gene: TRBV19; D gene: TRBD1; clone size: .; CDR3 DNA: TGTGCCAGTAGGACTTCTAGGACAGGGGTAGGTCAGCCCCAGCATTTT; CDR3 protein: CASRTSRTGVGQPQHF
J gene: TRBJ2-1; V gene: TRBV11-3; D gene: TRBD2; clone size: .; CDR3 DNA: TGTGCCAGCAGCTTAGTTTCCGGGACTAGCGGGAGAAACAATGAGCAGTTCTTC; CDR3 protein: CASSLVSGTSGRNNEQFF
J gene: TRBJ1-2; V gene: TRBV29-1; D gene: .; clone size: .; CDR3 DNA: TGCAGCGTTGAAAACCGGACCACGGGGGGCTATGGCTACACCTTC; CDR3 protein: CSVENRTTGGYGYTF
J gene: TRBJ1-2; V gene: TRBV19; D gene: TRBD1; clone size: .; CDR3 DNA: TGTGCCAGTACCACACTGCAGGGGGCCGACTATGGCTACACCTTC; CDR3 protein: CASTTLQGADYGYTF
J gene: TRBJ1-2; V gene: TRBV4-2; D gene: .; clone size: .; CDR3 DNA: TGTGCCAGCAGCCCGGAGAGTCGGGGCTTTCGAGTGGGGCAGGAGACTAACTATGGCTACACCTTC; CDR3 protein: CASSPESRGFRVGQETNYGYTF
J gene: TRBJ2-7; V gene: TRBV11-2; D gene: .; clone size: .; CDR3 DNA: TGTGCCAGCAGCCGCACAGACTCCTACGAGCAGTACTTC; CDR3 protein: CASSRTDSYEQYF
J gene: TRBJ2-7; V gene: TRBV10-3; D gene: .; clone size: .; CDR3 DNA: TGTGCCACTCAGGGGAGTCCCCCCTACGAGCAGTACTTC; CDR3 protein: CATQGSPPYEQYF
J gene: TRBJ1-3; V gene: TRBV5-8; D gene: .; clone size: .; CDR3 DNA: TGTGCCAGCAGCTTGGGGCGGGGAAGAAACACCATATATTTT; CDR3 protein: CASSLGRGRNTIYF
J gene: TRBJ1-5; V gene: TRBV6-5; D gene: .; clone size: .; CDR3 DNA: TGTGCCAGCAGCGTAGAGGCAGGTAATCAGCCCCAGCATTTT; CDR3 protein: CASSVEAGNQPQHF
J gene: TRBJ1-5; V gene: TRBV24-1; D gene: TRBD1; clone size: .; CDR3 DNA: TGTGCCACCAGTGACTCCGGGACAGGCGGACATAGCAATCAGCCCCAGCATTTT; CDR3 protein: CATSDSGTGGHSNQPQHF